These T cell receptor beta chains were read from a single sample in a study of metastatic and nonmetastatic thyroid tumors. TCRdb re-processed the PCR reads through MiXCR. The repertoire holds approximately 7,000 clones, over 35% seen once, with roughly 40% in the top ten. Sequences were obtained from tumor tissue. The receptors were sampled from a female donor with papillary thyroid cancer or a benign thyroid nodule (not recorded which). Some clones in this sample may be carry-over from other donors' samples. Both conserved end residues are trimmed from each CDR3.

V	J	CDR3
TRBV27	TRBJ2-1	ASSLGSNEQF
TRBV7-2	TRBJ1-1	ASSLAVVGTGTEAF
TRBV5-1	TRBJ1-5	ASSPGLRDQPQH
TRBV4-3	TRBJ2-5	ASSQDYRTSLGQETQY
TRBV6-2/TRBV6-3	TRBJ1-5	ASKPEGGRGRNQPQH
TRBV30	TRBJ1-3	AWSFTNSGNTIY
TRBV20-1	TRBJ1-2	SARASGTGDGYT
TRBV19	TRBJ2-5	ASSTGTSGTQY
TRBV28	TRBJ2-2	ASSPSSASGELF
TRBV5-6	TRBJ2-7	ASSLGGRLGEQY
TRBV6-1	TRBJ2-6	ASSWRGQVGANVLT
TRBV30	TRBJ1-5	AWRAKQGDQPQH
TRBV12-3/TRBV12-4	TRBJ1-1	ASSKIMNTEAF
TRBV2	TRBJ1-2	ASSLYRFGYT
TRBV28	TRBJ2-1	ASSFGRYEQF
TRBV6-1	TRBJ1-4	ASSEAARRNEKLF
TRBV5-4	TRBJ2-7	ASSSTSGSPYEQY
TRBV12-3/TRBV12-4	TRBJ1-1	ASSLTEGKTEAF
TRBV7-9	TRBJ2-3	ASSSREANTDTQY
TRBV9	TRBJ2-3	ASSPRPLDTDTQY
TRBV20-1	TRBJ1-6	SAPLDRTGSPLH
TRBV15	TRBJ1-1	ATSRDIVYTEAF
TRBV30	TRBJ2-7	AWSLGSDYEQY
TRBV20-1	TRBJ2-1	SASRSAYNEQF
TRBV20-1	TRBJ2-5	SAILAPGLAGGETQY
TRBV12-5	TRBJ1-2	ASGDFGSVAH
TRBV2	TRBJ2-2	ASRGSGEIGELF
TRBV6-4	TRBJ2-1	ASSRDPGPYNEQF
TRBV30	TRBJ1-1	AWTTGVLNTEAF
TRBV11-1	TRBJ2-7	ASSPTQGGETYEQY
TRBV6-1	TRBJ1-1	ASSDNQGRGAEAF
TRBV15	TRBJ2-3	ATSRSQGATDTQY
TRBV7-2	TRBJ1-2	ASSGGGASFYGYT
TRBV2	TRBJ1-2	ASSEVGTGGYGYT
TRBV5-4	TRBJ1-2	ASSLDSNYGYT
TRBV5-1	TRBJ1-1	ASSLGGTMNTEAF
TRBV19	TRBJ1-3	ASSATRNTIY
TRBV4-1	TRBJ2-7	ASSQAGTGAHYEQY
TRBV11-2	TRBJ2-7	ASSLGTWGTDSYEQY
TRBV5-1	TRBJ2-7	ASSSGRQVYYEQY
TRBV7-9	TRBJ1-2	ASSSSAPSGGYT
TRBV5-4	TRBJ2-2	ASSVRTSGNTGELF
TRBV30	TRBJ2-3	AWSPLGRWGDTQY
TRBV20-1	TRBJ1-1	SATEQGSNTEAF
TRBV6-2/TRBV6-3	TRBJ1-1	ASSYEGGEMNTEAF
TRBV5-1	TRBJ2-3	ASSRSYRGPADTQY
TRBV3-1	TRBJ2-7	ASSLSGGRGEQY
TRBV20-1	TRBJ2-5	SAREMRGSGGGQETQY
TRBV19	TRBJ1-6	ARPLRGDSPLH
TRBV2	TRBJ1-6	ASRPDINNSPLH
TRBV6-4	TRBJ2-1	ASSPGTGDYNEQF
TRBV5-1	TRBJ2-3	ASAAQDTDTQY
TRBV10-3	TRBJ2-7	AISDVKDGGRENYEQY
TRBV20-1	TRBJ1-1	SARDIGQGNTEAF
TRBV12-3/TRBV12-4	TRBJ2-2	ASSWTGACPGELF
TRBV12-3/TRBV12-4	TRBJ2-7	ASSPGVREQY
TRBV15	TRBJ2-5	ATSGGQPGLAETQY
TRBV5-1	TRBJ2-7	ASSPGQGSGKGGYEQY
TRBV6-1	TRBJ1-1	ASSEFRTGMSEAF